This passage covers 30 T cell receptor beta chains from one sample sequenced in a study of blood T cell repertoires in COVID-19 (dated by TCRdb to between 2020 and 2021). Library generation was performed with the immunoSEQ multiplex PCR assay. TCRdb obtained this table from immuneACCESS and retained in-frame rearrangements with V and J assigned. These tables miss some clones; where compared with another copy, unresolved V genes account for less than half of the shortfall, and the remainder is unexplained. In this sample the table shows some 170,000 clones, around 81% of which occur a single time. The ten largest clones capture around 6% of the sample. The sample comprised PBMCs or T cells enriched from blood (not recorded which). These receptors were obtained from a man aged 35 to 55 who had recovered from COVID-19.

This sequence joins TRBV5-1 and TRBJ2-2, with 8 nucleotides matching TRBD1. Germline-derived CDR1 and CDR2 are SGHRS and YFSETQ. Trimming at V came to 4 bases and at J to 3 bases, leaving 8 bases not matched to a gene. CDR3 length equals 16 residues. The CDR3 sequence: CASSPAATGDTGELFF. The CDR3 DNA follows: TGCGCCAGCAGCCCAGCAGCGACAGGGGACACCGGGGAGCTGTTTTTT.

This chain uses TRBV3-1 (or the pseudogene TRBV3-2) with TRBJ1-1, with D unresolved. CDR1 is LGHDT and CDR2 is YNNKEL in the germline V gene (reference sequence). V was clipped by 2 bases and J by 1 base, with 8 bases between them. This CDR3 has 14 residues. CDR3 bases: TGTGCCAGCAGCCAAACAGACGGGAACACTGAAGCTTTCTTT. This codes for CASSQTDGNTEAFF.

This clone has only one observation. This chain joins TRBV2 and TRBJ1-2; possibly TRBD1 for D (5 bases). The CDR3 runs 14 residues. Germline CDR1 reads SNHLY; CDR2 reads FYNNEI. The V gene lost 3 bases and the J gene lost 0 bases, with 8 bases spanning the gap. CDR3 sequence reads: CASSEGGSNYGYTF. For the CDR3, the DNA is TGTGCCAGCAGTGAGGGGGGTTCTAACTATGGCTACACCTTC.

This chain uses TRBV29-1 with TRBJ1-5, with D unresolved. CDR3 length: 13 amino acids. The V gene lost 4 bases and the J gene lost 2 bases, with 9 bases spanning the gap. Germline CDR1 and CDR2: SQVTM and ANQGSEA. In DNA, the CDR3 is TGCAGCGTTGTGGGCATTGGCAATCAGCCCCAGCATTTT. This gives the protein CSVVGIGNQPQHF.

This clone was observed a single time. V gene TRBV5-1 combines with J gene TRBJ1-2, with 10 positions matching TRBD1. This CDR3 region has 13 residues. V shed 4 bases, J shed 8 bases, and the junction held 5 bases outside the gene matches. Germline assignment: CDR1 SGHRS and CDR2 YFSETQ. CDR3 sequence: CASSPGTGAGYTF. The CDR3 region has the DNA TGCGCCAGCAGCCCAGGGACAGGGGCCGGCTACACCTTC.

DNA of the CDR3: TGTGCCTGGAGCCGGGACAGACCAATCTACAATGAGCAGTTCTTC. It is translated as CAWSRDRPIYNEQFF. The chain uses TRBV30 and TRBJ2-1, with 7 bases matching TRBD1. Trimming removed 3 bases from V and 3 bases from J; junction bases left unmatched: 8. The CDR3 totals 15 residues. Per germline, CDR1 GTSNPN and CDR2 SVGIG (reference sequence). The entire variable domain, with the rest obtained from reference TRBV30 and TRBJ2-1, is as follows: SQTIHQWPATLVQPVGSPLSLECTVEGTSNPNLYWYRQAAGRGLQLLFYSVGIGQISSEVPQNLSASRPQDRQFILSSKKLLLSDSGFYLCAWSRDRPIYNEQFFGPGTRLTVL.

J is TRBJ1-2 and V is TRBV7-8; 9 nucleotides align to TRBD1. Germline CDR1 and CDR2: SGHVS and FQNEAQ. V gave up 6 bases and J gave up 4 bases; unmatched junction bases: 6. The CDR3 is 14 residues long. CDR3 sequence reads: CASRNRGLGYGYTF. In nucleotides, the CDR3 is TGTGCCAGCAGGAACAGGGGGCTGGGCTATGGCTACACCTTC.

V and J are TRBV6-5 and TRBJ2-1; TRBD2 agrees at 9 bases. CDR1 and CDR2 (germline): MNHEY, SVGAGI. The J segment lost 6 bases and the V segment lost 2 bases, leaving 8 bases of the junction unmatched. The CDR3 is made up of 16 amino acids. The CDR3 is CASSYMGGGASNEQFF. In DNA, the CDR3 is TGTGCCAGCAGTTACATGGGCGGGGGGGCGTCCAATGAGCAGTTCTTC.

V usage is TRBV7-8 and J usage is TRBJ1-6, with D hard to call. The CDR3 runs to 16 residues. The germline V and J ends were trimmed by 1 base and 6 bases, with 13 bases remaining between them. The germline V gene encodes CDR1 SGHVS and CDR2 FQNEAQ. DNA of the CDR3: TGTGCCAGCAGCTTAGGGTTAGGCCAGGTTAATTCACCCCTCCACTTT. Residues: CASSLGLGQVNSPLHF.

The rearrangement joins TRBV18 to TRBJ1-4; tentative D call: TRBD1 (6 bases). This CDR3 is built from 16 residues. Germline loops: CDR1 KGHSH, CDR2 LQKENI. Trimming took off 6 bases at V and 5 bases at J, with 19 bases between the two ends. The CDR3 region has the DNA TGTGCCAGCTCTCCGGGGGGTCCAGGGGCGAATGAAAAACTGTTTTTT. Translating gives CASSPGGPGANEKLFF.

The V call is TRBV19, the J call TRBJ1-5; no firm D call. The CDR3 consists of 11 residues. The germline gives CDR1 LNHDA, CDR2 SQIVND (reference sequence). With 10 bases removed from V and 2 bases from J, the gap between germline ends came to 6 bases. The CDR3 nucleotides read TGTGCCACCGGTGGCAATCAGCCCCAGCATTTT. Encoded protein: CATGGNQPQHF.

The chain joins TRBV30 to TRBJ2-5, with a possible D match to TRBD2 (6 bases). The V gene's germline CDR1 is GTSNPN and CDR2 SVGIG (reference sequence). The V and J ends lost 6 bases and 5 bases respectively, with 13 bases between them. CDR3 length equals 12 residues. CDR3 sequence: CACGGLGETQYF. DNA of the CDR3: TGTGCCTGCGGGGGACTGGGGGAGACCCAGTACTTC.

The J gene is TRBJ1-2, the V gene TRBV28; maybe TRBD1 (5 bases). The CDR3 consists of 15 residues. Germline CDR1 is MDHEN and CDR2 is SYDVKM. Trimming cost V 1 base and J 4 bases, with 13 bases left between them. The CDR3 here is CASSLSPTVTYGYTF. CDR3 nucleotides: TGTGCCAGCAGTTTATCTCCGACAGTTACCTATGGCTACACCTTC.

The gene calls are TRBV30 and TRBJ2-5; TRBD2 matches 11 bases. J lost 5 bases, V lost 2 bases, and 1 base had no gene match. Germline V CDR1 and CDR2: GTSNPN, SVGIG (reference sequence). The CDR3 consists of 13 residues. Here the CDR3 DNA reads TGTGCCTGGAGTATAGCGGGGGGGGAGACCCAGTACTTC. Its translation: CAWSIAGGETQYF.

This clone was found a few times. The chain joins TRBV2 to TRBJ1-4; 8 nucleotides align to TRBD1. CDR1 and CDR2 from the germline V gene are SNHLY and FYNNEI. V shed 8 bases, J shed 8 bases, and the junction held 7 bases outside the gene matches. The CDR3 runs to 13 residues. For the CDR3, the DNA is TGTGCCAGCCTTAGACAGGGGAACGAAAAACTGTTTTTT. As protein: CASLRQGNEKLFF.

The rearrangement links TRBV10-1 to TRBJ2-2; TRBD2 might be the D (6 bases). V gave up 7 bases and J gave up 1 base, with 10 bases separating them. The germline gives CDR1 WNHNN, CDR2 SYGVQD (reference sequence). This CDR3 comprises 14 residues. As DNA, the CDR3 is TGCGCCAGCACCTGGGACTGGAACACCGGGGAGCTGTTTTTT. As protein: CASTWDWNTGELFF.

The rearrangement joins TRBV12-2 to TRBJ2-2; the table names TRBD1, a call not compared with the DNA. TRBV12-2 is noted as a pseudogene. The CDR3 is 19 residues long. The CDR3 sequence: CASRIHSHEGAVTAGELFF. CDR3 in DNA: TGTGCAAGTCGCATCCATAGTCACGAGGGGGCTGTGACCGCCGGGGAGCTGTTTTTT.

This rearrangement joins TRBV30 to TRBJ1-4; D is possibly TRBD1 (6 bases). Germline values: CDR1 GTSNPN, CDR2 SVGIG (reference sequence). The CDR3 runs 17 residues. With 5 bases removed from V and 3 bases from J, the gap between germline ends came to 22 bases. The CDR3 sequence is CAWSKGTRKFSNEKLFF. The CDR3 DNA sequence: TGTGCCTGGTCGAAAGGGACACGCAAATTTTCTAATGAAAAACTGTTTTTT.

This chain joins TRBV5-4 and TRBJ2-1; 7 bases agree with TRBD2. CDR3 length: 16 residues. Germline CDR1 and CDR2: SGHNT and YYREEE (reference sequence). V dropped 3 bases and J dropped 4; count of bases not matched to a gene: 10. DNA of the CDR3: TGTGCCAGCAGCTCCGGACACTGGGGAGGGTACAATGAGCAGTTCTTC. This sequence encodes CASSSGHWGGYNEQFF.

This clone was seen a single time. This chain uses TRBV27 with TRBJ1-2, with 8 bases fitting TRBD1. The junction had 21 bases not matched to a gene; V was cut back by 5 bases and J by 7 bases. The CDR3 has 18 residues. Germline CDR1 is MNHEY and CDR2 is SMNVEV (reference sequence). CDR3 DNA: TGTGCCAGCAGTCCTCGGACAGGGATACCGTTGTCCTCTGGTGGCTACACCTTC. It translates to CASSPRTGIPLSSGGYTF.

The chain carries TRBV6-2 or TRBV6-3 and TRBJ1-2; D possibly corresponds to TRBD1 (6 bases). The V and J ends lost 0 bases and 1 base respectively, with 12 bases between them. CDR3 length: 16 residues. Germline-derived CDR1 and CDR2 are MNHEY and SVGEGT. In DNA, the CDR3 is TGTGCCAGCAGTTACTCACAGGGTCTGGGTAACTATGGCTACACCTTC. Translated: CASSYSQGLGNYGYTF.

This chain uses TRBV6-5 with TRBJ2-1, with D maybe TRBD1 (6 bases). The CDR3 has 15 amino acids. Germline V CDR1 and CDR2: MNHEY, SVGAGI. Trimming stripped 5 bases from V and 6 bases from J, with 17 bases between. The CDR3 region has the DNA TGTGCCAGCAGTCGTACAGGGTTCTACAGCAATGAGCAGTTCTTC. Translated: CASSRTGFYSNEQFF.

The genes are TRBV9 and TRBJ2-5; 11 nucleotides line up with TRBD2. The CDR3 extends over 16 amino acids. With 1 base clipped from V and 1 base from J, the junction kept 3 bases outside the gene matches. The germline V gene encodes CDR1 SGDLS and CDR2 YYNGEE. CDR3 DNA: TGTGCCAGCAGCGTACTAGCGGGGGGTGGCCAAGAGACCCAGTACTTC. Encoded protein: CASSVLAGGGQETQYF.

This chain links TRBV3-1 (or the pseudogene TRBV3-2) with TRBJ1-1; D gene ambiguous. The V gene lost 4 bases and the J gene lost 2 bases, with 8 bases spanning the gap. Per germline, CDR1 LGHDT and CDR2 YNNKEL (reference sequence). The CDR3 covers 13 residues. For the CDR3, the DNA is TGTGCCAGCAGCCTGACAATTAACACTGAAGCTTTCTTT. Its translation: CASSLTINTEAFF.

The chain recombines TRBV2 with TRBJ2-3; D is perhaps TRBD2 (5 bases). From germline, CDR1 is SNHLY and CDR2 FYNNEI. This CDR3 contains 14 residues. Trimming pared 8 bases from V and 2 bases from J, leaving 14 bases between. CDR3 nucleotides: TGTGCCAGCTTGGCCAGAGCGGACACAGATACGCAGTATTTT. Amino acids: CASLARADTDTQYF.

This clone was found once. The chain is built from TRBV5-6 and TRBJ2-5; a possible D gene is TRBD1 (5 bases). Trimming took 0 bases from V and 4 from J, leaving 16 bases between them. The CDR3 is made up of 16 amino acids. Germline values: CDR1 SGHDT, CDR2 YYEEEE. The CDR3 region is CASSLGELQVRETQYF. Written as DNA, the CDR3 is TGTGCCAGCAGCTTGGGGGAACTACAGGTTCGAGAGACCCAGTACTTC.

This sequence joins TRBV19 and TRBJ1-2, with D possibly matching TRBD1 (5 bases). This CDR3 region has 15 residues. The V gene lost 4 bases and the J gene lost 5 bases, with 17 bases spanning the gap. Germline CDR1 LNHDA, CDR2 SQIVND (reference sequence). The CDR3 nucleotides read TGTGCCAGTAGTAGTAACAGCCGGAGGGGTTATGGCTACACCTTC. Amino acid sequence: CASSSNSRRGYGYTF.

The CDR3 protein is CASSQDPGRRNEQFF. The CDR3 bases are TGTGCCAGCAGCCAAGATCCAGGGAGGCGCAATGAGCAGTTCTTC. The chain recombines TRBV3-1 (or the pseudogene TRBV3-2) with TRBJ2-1; a possible D gene is TRBD2 (6 bases). Trimming removed 0 bases at V and 6 bases at J, with 12 bases between. The CDR3 is 15 amino acids. The germline CDR1 and CDR2 sequences are LGHDT and YNNKEL (reference sequence).

This chain uses TRBV3-1 (or the pseudogene TRBV3-2) with TRBJ2-5, with 8 bases lining up with TRBD2. Trimming removed 2 bases from V and 4 bases from J; junction bases left unmatched: 9. CDR3 length equals 16 residues. The germline V gene has CDR1 LGHDT and CDR2 YNNKEL (reference sequence). The CDR3 nucleotides are TGTGCCAGCAGCCAAAACGGGGGGGCCGATGGAGAGACCCAGTACTTC. It translates to CASSQNGGADGETQYF.

The V and J genes are TRBV30 and TRBJ2-1, with 9 bases that match TRBD1. Germline CDR1 reads GTSNPN; CDR2 reads SVGIG (reference sequence). The J segment lost 4 bases and the V segment lost 5 bases, leaving 9 bases of the junction unmatched. This CDR3 contains 15 residues. The CDR3 region has the DNA TGTGCCTGGGCCGGGACAGGGATGGTTTACAATGAGCAGTTCTTC. Residues: CAWAGTGMVYNEQFF.